The present entry profiles one TCR beta chain with its context. Its specificity is not known. This entry is derived from a study of cytomegalovirus exposure and HLA in healthy donors. Overall study findings and caveats: Later analysis revealed greater clonal expansion in HLA-associated TCR beta chains than in equally common others. A later analysis linked a missense DCLRE1C variant to TCR beta V- and J-gene trimming.

PCR used 60 Vbeta primers and 13 Jbeta primers. The table came from immunoSEQ multiplex PCR; TCRdb's copy has only in-frame clones and leaves some out. Found here are some 200,000 clones, approximately 70% of them singletons; the top ten hold 2.6%. The sequence was collected from a middle-aged man in good health and CMV-seropositive. The specimen was PBMCs.

The CDR3 DNA sequence: TGTGCCAGCAGTAAATTCTACGAGCAGTACTTC. Residues: CASSKFYEQYF. V gene TRBV7-2 combines with J gene TRBJ2-7; D is undetermined. V was trimmed by 6 bases and J by 3 bases, leaving 6 bases between them. From germline, CDR1 is SGHTA and CDR2 FQGNSA. CDR3 length equals 11 residues.